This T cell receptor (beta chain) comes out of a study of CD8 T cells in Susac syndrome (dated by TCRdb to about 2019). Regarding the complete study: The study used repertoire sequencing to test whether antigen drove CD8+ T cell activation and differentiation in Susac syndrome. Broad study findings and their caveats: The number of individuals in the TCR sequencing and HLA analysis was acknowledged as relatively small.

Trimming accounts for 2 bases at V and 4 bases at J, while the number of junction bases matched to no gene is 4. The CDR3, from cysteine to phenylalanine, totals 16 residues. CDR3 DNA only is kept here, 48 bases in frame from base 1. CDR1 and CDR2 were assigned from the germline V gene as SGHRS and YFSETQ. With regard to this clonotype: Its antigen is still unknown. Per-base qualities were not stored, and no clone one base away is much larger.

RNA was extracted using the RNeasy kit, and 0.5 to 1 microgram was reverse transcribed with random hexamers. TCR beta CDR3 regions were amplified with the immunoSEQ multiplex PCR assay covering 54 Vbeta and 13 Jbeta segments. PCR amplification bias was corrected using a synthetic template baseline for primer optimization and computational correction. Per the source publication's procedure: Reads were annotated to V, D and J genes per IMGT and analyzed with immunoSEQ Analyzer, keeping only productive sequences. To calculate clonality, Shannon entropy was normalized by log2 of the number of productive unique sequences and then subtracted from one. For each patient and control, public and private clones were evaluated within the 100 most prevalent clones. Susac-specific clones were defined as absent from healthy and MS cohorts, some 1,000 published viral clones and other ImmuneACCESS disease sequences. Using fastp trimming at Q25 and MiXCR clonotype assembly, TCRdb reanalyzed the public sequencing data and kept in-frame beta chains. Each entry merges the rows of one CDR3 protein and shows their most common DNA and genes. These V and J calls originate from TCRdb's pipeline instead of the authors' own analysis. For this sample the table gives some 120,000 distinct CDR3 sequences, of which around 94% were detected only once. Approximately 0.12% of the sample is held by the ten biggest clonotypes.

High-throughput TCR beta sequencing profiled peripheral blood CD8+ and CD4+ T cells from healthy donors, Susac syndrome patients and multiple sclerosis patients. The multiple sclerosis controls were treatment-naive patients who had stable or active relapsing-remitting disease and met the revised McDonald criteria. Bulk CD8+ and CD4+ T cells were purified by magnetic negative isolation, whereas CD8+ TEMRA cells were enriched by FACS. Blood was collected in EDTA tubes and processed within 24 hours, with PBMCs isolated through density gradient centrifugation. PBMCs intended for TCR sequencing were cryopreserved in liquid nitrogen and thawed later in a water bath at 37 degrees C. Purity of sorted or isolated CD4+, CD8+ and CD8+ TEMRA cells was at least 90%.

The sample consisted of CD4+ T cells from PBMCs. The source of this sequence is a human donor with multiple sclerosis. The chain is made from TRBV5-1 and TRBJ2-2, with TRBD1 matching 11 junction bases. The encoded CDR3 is CASSLGQGASTGELFF. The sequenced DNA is TGCGCCAGCAGCTTAGGACAGGGGGCGAGCACCGGGGAGCTGTTTTTT. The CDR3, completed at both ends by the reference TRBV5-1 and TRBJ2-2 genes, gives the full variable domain KAGVTQTPRYLIKTRGQQVTLSCSPISGHRSVSWYQQTPGQGLQFLFEYFSETQRNKGNFPGRFSGRQFSNSRSEMNVSTLELGDSALYLCASSLGQGASTGELFFGEGSRLTVL.